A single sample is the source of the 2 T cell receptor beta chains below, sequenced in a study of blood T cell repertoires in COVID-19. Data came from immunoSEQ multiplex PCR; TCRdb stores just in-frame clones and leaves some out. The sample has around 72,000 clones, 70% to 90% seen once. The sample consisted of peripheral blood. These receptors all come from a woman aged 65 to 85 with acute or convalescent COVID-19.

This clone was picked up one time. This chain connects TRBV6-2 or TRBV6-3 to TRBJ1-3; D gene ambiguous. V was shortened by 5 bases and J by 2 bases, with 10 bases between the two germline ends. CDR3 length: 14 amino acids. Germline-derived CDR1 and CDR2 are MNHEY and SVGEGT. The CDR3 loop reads CASSLRSPGNTIYF. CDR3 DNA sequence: TGTGCCAGCAGTCTGCGGTCACCTGGAAACACCATATATTTT.

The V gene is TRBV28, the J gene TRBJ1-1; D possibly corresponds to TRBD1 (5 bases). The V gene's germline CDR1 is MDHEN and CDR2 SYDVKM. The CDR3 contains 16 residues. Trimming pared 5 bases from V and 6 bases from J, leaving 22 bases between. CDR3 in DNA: TGTGCCAGCAGTGAAAACCCGGGACGGGGAGGTCCTGAAGCTTTCTTT. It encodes CASSENPGRGGPEAFF.